These T cell receptor beta chains were read from a single sample in a study of shared clonotypes between healthy human individuals. Using immunoSEQ multiplex PCR, the repertoire was profiled, and TCRdb retains in-frame clones only, with some absent. The sample carries around 2,100,000 clones, roughly 94% recorded once. Sequenced material: naive CD8+ T cells sorted from blood. Receptors originate from a man between 18 and 29 years old in good health. The CDR3 runs from the conserved cysteine through the conserved F or W. Fields, in order: J gene, clone size, D gene, V gene, CDR3 DNA, CDR3 protein. The D gene is left open where the match is weak. For some rows the clone size is stated as once, few or many, or as a class when expanded; others skip it.

TRBJ1-4 - - TRBV14 TGTGCCAGCAGCCTCGCGGGGGCGGGTAATGAAAAACTGTTTTTT CASSLAGAGNEKLFF
TRBJ2-2 - - TRBV4-1 TGCGCCAGCAGCCAAGAGATTGGGGGTACCGGGGAGCTGTTTTTT CASSQEIGGTGELFF
TRBJ1-6 - - TRBV7-2 TGTGCCAGCAGCTTAGGAAATCGGGGCGGTTCACCCCTCCACTTT CASSLGNRGGSPLHF
TRBJ2-7 - TRBD1 TRBV4-1 TGCGCCAGCAGCCAAGGTACAGGGGTCTACGAGCAGTACTTC CASSQGTGVYEQYF
TRBJ1-5 - - TRBV11-3 TGTGCCAGCAGCATACTCGTACAGGAACGGAATCAGCCCCAGCATTTT CASSILVQERNQPQHF
TRBJ2-1 - TRBD2 TRBV5-1 TGCGCCAGCAGCGTCGGGACTAGTGATGAGCAGTTCTTC CASSVGTSDEQFF
TRBJ1-5 - - TRBV27 TGTGCCAGCAGTTTCCAGGGGTCCGAGCCCCAGCATTTT CASSFQGSEPQHF
TRBJ1-4 - - TRBV9 TGTGCCAGCAGCGTAGGTTACAGCGGTGGGGAAAAACTGTTTTTT CASSVGYSGGEKLFF
TRBJ1-1 - TRBD1 TRBV5-4 TGTGCCAGCAGCCTGGGACAGGGCGCTGAAGCTTTCTTT CASSLGQGAEAFF
TRBJ2-3 - - TRBV9 TGTGCCAGCAGCGTATGGGGCGGGGATACGCAGTATTTT CASSVWGGDTQYF
TRBJ2-1 - - TRBV27 TGTGCCAGCAGCCCCGAGGGGCCGAGCTCCTACAATGAGCAGTTCTTC CASSPEGPSSYNEQFF
TRBJ2-5 - - TRBV7-3 TGTGCCAGCAGCTTAAAAGGGGCGTCGGGGGGCTCCCCACAAGAGACCCAGTACTTC CASSLKGASGGSPQETQYF
TRBJ2-5 once - TRBV6-6 TGTGCCAGTCGCAGGGGTCGGTACCAAGAGACCCAGTACTTC CASRRGRYQETQYF
TRBJ1-2 - - TRBV6-1 TGTGCCAGCAGTGACAAAAGGTTAGATCCACGGGATGGCTACACCTTC CASSDKRLDPRDGYTF
TRBJ2-3 - - TRBV2 TGTGCTGCCGGAGTCTCCACAGATACGCAGTATTTT CAAGVSTDTQYF
TRBJ2-6 - - TRBV11-2 TGTGCCAGCGACGACTTTAGCTCTGGGGCCAACGTCCTGACTTTC CASDDFSSGANVLTF
TRBJ1-2 - - TRBV4-3 TGCGCCAGCAGCCAAGAGAGGACCCTCTATGGCTACACCTTC CASSQERTLYGYTF
TRBJ2-1 - - TRBV4-2 TGTGCCAGCAGCCAAGAAACAGATACCTACAATGAGCAGTTCTTC CASSQETDTYNEQFF
TRBJ2-5 - - TRBV12-2 TGTGCAAGTCGCAATGACTTTGTCAGGACCAAAAAAGAGACCCAGTACTTC CASRNDFVRTKKETQYF
TRBJ2-3 - - TRBV27 TGTGCCAGCAGTTTATATGAGGATACGCAGTATTTT CASSLYEDTQYF
TRBJ2-7 few - TRBV4-1 TGCGCCAGCAGCCAAGCAGATCTGGGCTACGAGCAGTACTTC CASSQADLGYEQYF
TRBJ2-7 once TRBD2 TRBV27 TGTGCCAGCAGTTTTGGTGGGGGGGCCTACGAGCAGTACTTC CASSFGGGAYEQYF
TRBJ2-7 - TRBD1 TRBV27 TGTGCCAGCAGTGATGACAGGGGAAGGTTATACGAGCAGTACTTC CASSDDRGRLYEQYF
TRBJ1-1 - - TRBV10-1 TGCGCCAGCAGTGAGGGATCCGAGGGGTACACTGAAGCTTTCTTT CASSEGSEGYTEAFF
TRBJ2-7 - - TRBV9 TGTGCCAGCAGCGTTGGAGGGCGGGACGAGCAGTACTTC CASSVGGRDEQYF
TRBJ2-3 - TRBD2 TRBV6-6 TGTGCCAGCGGGGCACTAGCGGGAGGTGCAGATACGCAGTATTTT CASGALAGGADTQYF
TRBJ2-7 - TRBD2 TRBV5-8 TGTGCCAGCAGCTTATTACGTAGCGGGATCGGCGAGCAGTACTTC CASSLLRSGIGEQYF
TRBJ2-7 few TRBD1 TRBV5-3 TGTGCCAGAAGCTTGGCCTGGGACAGGGGTACCTACGAGCAGTACTTC CARSLAWDRGTYEQYF
TRBJ2-1 - TRBD2 TRBV9 TGTGCCAGCAGCGTTGAACCGGGACTAGCGGTCGACAATGAGCAGTTCTTC CASSVEPGLAVDNEQFF
TRBJ1-3 once - TRBV12-5 TGTGCTAGTGGTTTGGGGACAGTCGGAAACACCATATATTTT CASGLGTVGNTIYF
TRBJ1-4 once - TRBV19 TGTGCCAGTAGGTCAGGGCCGCGGGAAAAACTGTTTTTT CASRSGPREKLFF
TRBJ2-3 - - TRBV6-1 TGTGCCAGCAGTGAATGGGCAGGGAGTAGGGCAGATACGCAGTATTTT CASSEWAGSRADTQYF
TRBJ2-7 - TRBD1 TRBV7-9 TGTGCCAGCAGCCGGGGACAGGGACCCTCCTACGAGCAGTACTTC CASSRGQGPSYEQYF
TRBJ2-1 - TRBD2 TRBV11-3 TGTGCCAGCAGCTTGGGGGGGACTCTGAGCTCCTACAATGAGCAGTTCTTC CASSLGGTLSSYNEQFF
TRBJ2-3 - - TRBV5-6 TGTGCCAGCAGCTGGGCCGATACAGATACGCAGTATTTT CASSWADTDTQYF
TRBJ2-7 - - TRBV4-1 TGCGCCAGCAGCCAAGAGGGCTACGAGCAGTACTTC CASSQEGYEQYF
TRBJ2-7 once - TRBV28 TGTGCCAGCAGTATCCATATAGCGGCCTACGAGCAGTACTTC CASSIHIAAYEQYF
TRBJ2-7 - TRBD1 TRBV4-2 TGTGCCAGCAGCCAAGATGGGACAGGGGGCCCCGTACTGGGGGAGCAGTACTTC CASSQDGTGGPVLGEQYF
TRBJ1-2 once TRBD1 TRBV19 TGTGCCAGTAGTATCACCGGGACAGGAGGGTATGGCTACACCTTC CASSITGTGGYGYTF
TRBJ2-7 - - TRBV5-5 TGTGCCAGCAGCCTATCAAATACCCAGGGTTACGAGCAGTACTTC CASSLSNTQGYEQYF
TRBJ1-3 - - TRBV11-2 TGTGCCAGCAGCTTAGAAGGGGATGGAAACACCATATATTTT CASSLEGDGNTIYF
TRBJ2-7 many - TRBV5-6 TGTGCCAGCAGCTTGGGGAGCTCCTACGAGCAGTACTTC CASSLGSSYEQYF
TRBJ1-5 - - TRBV5-8 TGTGCCAGCAGCTTATCAACGACCGACACGCCAGATCAGCCCCAGCATTTT CASSLSTTDTPDQPQHF